This T cell receptor (beta chain) was identified during a study of blood T cell repertoires in COVID-19. Assay: immunoSEQ multiplex PCR; the TCRdb copy retains only in-frame clones and omits some. The sample has approximately 260,000 clones, approximately 81% seen once. The cohort comprised adults aged roughly 18 to 90 years residing in approximately 25 US areas. The germline V and J ends were trimmed by 3 bases and 2 bases, with 5 bases remaining between them. The CDR3 loop spans 14 amino acids. Germline V lookup: CDR1 MNHEY, CDR2 SMNVEV (reference sequence). In this sample, this clone turned up once.

The chain employs TRBV27 and TRBJ2-6, with no clear D. This clonotype originated in a woman aged 45-59 years who had been exposed to COVID-19. Sequenced sample: PBMCs or T cells enriched from blood (not recorded which). The CDR3 loop reads CASSLAPGANVLTF. Written as DNA, the CDR3 is TGTGCCAGCAGTTTGGCCCCTGGGGCCAACGTCCTGACTTTC.